A selection of T cell receptor beta chains follows, all from one sample in a study of blood T cell dynamics during melanoma immunotherapy. TCRdb keeps only in-frame clones here, not all; method: immunoSEQ multiplex PCR. The repertoire holds 3,500 to 4,000 clones, with less than 98% as singletons. The specimen comprised effector memory CD8+ T cells from blood, sampled from a patient treated with checkpoint blockade. The receptors here all came from a human donor with melanoma. Both conserved end residues are trimmed from each CDR3.

>TRBJ1-4|TRBV19|15
ASSPSSWDPTNEKLF
>TRBJ2-7|TRBV7-9|13
ASSLGGDSSYEQY
>TRBJ2-7|TRBV30|9
AWSVSLEQY
>TRBJ2-7|TRBV6-5|13
ASSYGIASGNEQY
>TRBJ1-1|TRBV19|11
ASSITSSTEAF
>TRBJ2-2|TRBV28|12
ASRDQGHTGELF
>TRBJ1-3|TRBV13|12
ASSLRDGINTIY
>TRBJ2-7|TRBV7-9|13
ASSLRGTPVNEQY
>TRBJ1-1|TRBV7-9|9
ASSLGTEAF
>TRBJ2-3|TRBV27|14
ASSPPRTGPTDTQY
>TRBJ2-3|TRBV6-5|13
ASRPYRGSTDTQY
>TRBJ2-7|TRBV6-5|10
ASRTGFHEQY
>TRBJ2-7|TRBV7-9|12
ASSPRITPDEQY
>TRBJ2-7|TRBV7-6|12
ASSLGTASYEQY
>TRBJ2-5|TRBV11-2|11
ASSLAFQETQY
>TRBJ1-2|TRBV19|10
ASIGQAYGYT
>TRBJ2-7|TRBV27|12
ASSPRTTSYEQY
>TRBJ1-1|TRBV11-2|10
ASSSGYTEAF
>TRBJ2-7|TRBV7-6|15
ASSLDATGVPSYEQY